These 18 T cell receptor beta chains were all obtained from the same sample, sequenced in a study of TIL therapy for anti-PD-1-resistant metastatic lung cancer. The immunoSEQ assay was v3. Only in-frame clones appear in the TCRdb table, and some are missing; sequencing was by immunoSEQ multiplex PCR. Seen here are 50,000 to 60,000 clones, just over 70% observed once, and the top ten hold 5.5% to 6%. Stated time point: pre-treatment sample, taken before nivolumab and TIL therapy. Tumor tissue came from excised metastases, mostly pleural nodules or supraclavicular lymph nodes. The source material was tumor tissue, sampled at baseline. The receptors originated from a person between 30 and 79 years old with non-small cell lung cancer.

The genes are TRBV27 and TRBJ2-7; tentative D call: TRBD2 (5 bases). Deletions cut 5 bases from V and 7 bases from J, with 18 bases between. CDR1 is MNHEY, CDR2 SMNVEV, per germline (reference sequence). The CDR3 has 14 amino acids. The CDR3 spells CASSPTTDGVEQYF. In DNA form, the CDR3 reads TGTGCCAGCAGTCCCACGACCGACGGGGTGGAGCAGTACTTC.

This chain uses TRBV4-3 with TRBJ2-3; weak D call: TRBD2 (6 bases). The CDR3 spans 16 residues. In germline, CDR1 is LGHNA, CDR2 YSLEER. V lost 4 bases to trimming and J lost 1 base, with 15 bases between them. CDR3 nucleotide sequence: TGCGCCAGCAGCCGTAGGGACTTTCCTGGCACAGATACGCAGTATTTT. Amino acid sequence: CASSRRDFPGTDTQYF.

The rearrangement joins TRBV4-1 to TRBJ2-2; 7 positions match TRBD1. V trimming: 4 bases; J trimming: 9 bases; junction bases outside the gene matches: 14. The CDR3 is 16 residues long. CDR1 and CDR2 (germline): MGHRA, YSYEKL. The CDR3 DNA reads TGCGCCAGCAGCCTCGGGATGGGACAGCGAGGGCGGGAGCTGTTTTTT. Protein: CASSLGMGQRGRELFF.

The rearrangement links TRBV13 to TRBJ2-3; no clear D. CDR3 length: 12 amino acids. V was pared by 5 bases and J by 1 base, with 4 bases between. Germline CDR1 and CDR2: PRHDT and FYEKMQ (reference sequence). The CDR3: CASSGGTDTQYF. As DNA, the CDR3 is TGTGCCAGCAGCGGGGGCACAGATACGCAGTATTTT.

The chain has TRBV7-8 and TRBJ2-2, with 7 bases aligning to TRBD1. Germline V gene sequence: CDR1 SGHVS, CDR2 FQNEAQ. The length of the CDR3 is 13 residues. Losses at the gene ends were 6 bases for V and 5 bases for J; bases not matched to a gene: 3. CDR3 in DNA: TGTGCCAGCAGGAACAGGGGAACCGGGGAGCTGTTTTTT. Translation: CASRNRGTGELFF.

This clone came up once. This chain's CDR3 is CASSLRLAGTEQFF. The CDR3 DNA sequence: TGCGCCAGCAGCTTGCGCCTAGCGGGGACAGAGCAGTTCTTC. The rearrangement links TRBV5-1 to TRBJ2-1, with TRBD2 matching over 9 bases. From germline, CDR1 is SGHRS and CDR2 YFSETQ. After removal of 1 base from V and 10 bases from J, the junction contained 6 bases not matched to a gene. The CDR3 totals 14 residues.

The chain employs TRBV6-6 and TRBJ2-4; D is unresolved. Trimming took off 3 bases at V and 0 bases at J, with 12 bases between the two ends. Per germline, CDR1 MNHNY and CDR2 SVGAGI (reference sequence). The CDR3 spans 16 residues. The CDR3 nucleotides read TGTGCCAGCAGTTATGGTAGGGAACTAGCCAAAAACATTCAGTACTTC. It encodes CASSYGRELAKNIQYF.

Only a few counts were recorded for this clone. The chain recombines TRBV19 with TRBJ1-1; maybe TRBD1 (5 bases). Trimming took 5 bases from V and 11 from J, leaving 15 bases between them. There are 12 residues in the CDR3. CDR1 LNHDA and CDR2 SQIVND come from the germline V gene (reference sequence). CDR3 nucleotide sequence: TGTGCCAGTAGTGATCCGTGGCGGGGGGCTTTCTTT. Protein product: CASSDPWRGAFF.

The rearrangement links TRBV28 to TRBJ1-6; 8 bases are shared with TRBD1. Germline trimming cut 7 bases from V and 0 bases from J; bases unmatched to any gene: 17. CDR1 and CDR2 from the germline V gene are MDHEN and SYDVKM. The CDR3 consists of 20 residues. The CDR3 nucleotides are TGTGCCAGCATACCCTCCAGGCAGGGGGCCCCCCTCTCCTATAATTCACCCCTCCACTTT. Translation: CASIPSRQGAPLSYNSPLHF.

The genes are TRBV28 and TRBJ1-2; D not certain. Trimming removed 5 bases from V and 1 base from J, with 5 bases in between. This CDR3 contains 12 residues. Per the germline V gene, CDR1 is MDHEN and CDR2 is SYDVKM. The CDR3, as DNA: TGTGCCAGCAGTAGTCTTAACTATGGCTACACCTTC. It specifies CASSSLNYGYTF.

The chain employs TRBV4-3 and TRBJ1-3, with D unclear. Trimming left V 1 base short and J 0 bases short, with 13 bases between. The germline V gene has CDR1 LGHNA and CDR2 YSLEER. This CDR3 has 17 residues. The CDR3 protein is CASSQGSGPSSGNTIYF. The CDR3 DNA sequence: TGCGCCAGCAGCCAAGGTTCCGGGCCTAGCTCTGGAAACACCATATATTTT.

The chain is built from TRBV7-8 and TRBJ1-2; 9 bases match TRBD1. With 5 bases clipped from V and 7 bases from J, the junction kept 14 bases outside the gene matches. This CDR3 is 16 amino acids long. Per germline, CDR1 SGHVS and CDR2 FQNEAQ. CDR3 sequence (DNA): TGTGCCAGCAGCCAATACACAGGACAGGGGTTGCGTGGCTACACCTTC. Protein sequence: CASSQYTGQGLRGYTF. Full variable domain (missing parts from reference TRBV7-8 and TRBJ1-2): GAGVSQSPRYKVAKRGQDVALRCDPISGHVSLFWYQQALGQGPEFLTYFQNEAQLDKSGLPSDRFFAERPEGSVSTLKIQRTQQEDSAVYLCASSQYTGQGLRGYTFGSGTRLTVV.

CDR3 protein: CASSEPAWTGVATGELFF. CDR3 nucleotides: TGCGCCAGCAGTGAGCCGGCTTGGACAGGGGTCGCCACCGGGGAGCTGTTTTTT. The chain carries TRBV10-1 and TRBJ2-2, with 9 bases identical to TRBD1. CDR3 size: 18 residues. Germline trimming cut 2 bases from V and 4 bases from J; bases unmatched to any gene: 11. The germline V gene has CDR1 WNHNN and CDR2 SYGVQD (reference sequence).

Concerning this clone: At one end, the junction sequence differs from germline, possibly due to a read error. The chain couples TRBV29-1 to TRBJ1-2; D is possibly TRBD1 (5 bases). Germline-derived CDR1 and CDR2 are SQVTM and ANQGSEA. The CDR3 loop spans 12 amino acids. The chain's CDR3 is CSVVGVNHGYTF. The DNA of the CDR3 is TGCAGCGTTGTGGGGGTTAACCATGGCTACACCTTC.

This chain connects TRBV2 to TRBJ2-1; TRBD2 matches at 15 bases. This CDR3 region has 20 residues. Germline CDR1 SNHLY, CDR2 FYNNEI. V shed 2 bases, J shed 9 bases, and the junction held 17 bases outside the gene matches. CDR3 residues: CASSELPGHGLAGGLGEQFF. The CDR3 DNA follows: TGTGCCAGCAGTGAACTTCCAGGGCACGGACTAGCGGGGGGGCTTGGTGAGCAGTTCTTC. The full variable domain, its missing parts supplied by reference TRBV2 and TRBJ2-1, is EPEVTQTPSHQVTQMGQEVILRCVPISNHLYFYWYRQILGQKVEFLVSFYNNEISEKSEIFDDQFSVERPDGSNFTLKIRSTKLEDSAMYFCASSELPGHGLAGGLGEQFFGPGTRLTVL.

On this clone: At one boundary the junction diverges from the germline segment, which might be a read error. This chain connects TRBV7-9 to TRBJ1-3; 7 nucleotides align to TRBD1. Germline V gene data show CDR1 as SEHNR and CDR2 as FQNEAQ (reference sequence). The length of the CDR3 is 19 residues. CDR3 nucleotides: TGTGCCAGCAGGTTAGGGACAGCACCGAAAGGTCCCTCTGGAAACACCATATATTTT. Translation gives CASRLGTAPKGPSGNTIYF.

The chain carries TRBV28 and TRBJ1-2; 12 bases are shared with TRBD1. Germline CDR1 MDHEN, CDR2 SYDVKM. This CDR3 spans 15 amino acids. V dropped 6 bases and J dropped 3; count of bases not matched to a gene: 5. The DNA for the CDR3 is TGTGCCAGCAGGGTCGGGACAGGGGGCCACTATGGCTACACCTTC. Protein product: CASRVGTGGHYGYTF.

This clone came up a few times. The rearrangement uses TRBV7-9 and TRBJ2-7, with D uncertain. V shed 5 bases and J shed 6 bases, with 11 bases lying between them. The CDR3 has 12 amino acids. The germline CDR1 and CDR2 sequences are SEHNR and FQNEAQ (reference sequence). The CDR3 nucleotides are TGTGCCAGCAGCGCTGGAGCCGTCGAGCAGTACTTC. This codes for CASSAGAVEQYF.